This paragraph covers one T cell receptor (beta chain) sequence. The CDR3 runs 13 residues. CDR1 is SGHNT and CDR2 is YYREEE in the germline V gene (reference sequence). Trimming stripped 5 bases from V and 6 bases from J, with 12 bases between. This specimen belongs to a study of blood T cell repertoires in COVID-19. The wider study: T cells, B-cell-depleted T cells, or PBMCs provided the cDNA or gDNA that served as material.

The protocol was immunoSEQ multiplex PCR, while the TCRdb copy is restricted to in-frame clones and leaves out a portion. Among some 150,000 clones listed, over 80% were seen once. Sequencing was performed on peripheral blood. The source is an older woman who had recovered from COVID-19. V usage is TRBV5-4 and J usage is TRBJ2-1, with D tentatively TRBD2 (5 bases). CDR3: CASRGLLGNEQFF. CDR3 DNA: TGTGCCAGCAGAGGGTTACTAGGCAATGAGCAGTTCTTC.